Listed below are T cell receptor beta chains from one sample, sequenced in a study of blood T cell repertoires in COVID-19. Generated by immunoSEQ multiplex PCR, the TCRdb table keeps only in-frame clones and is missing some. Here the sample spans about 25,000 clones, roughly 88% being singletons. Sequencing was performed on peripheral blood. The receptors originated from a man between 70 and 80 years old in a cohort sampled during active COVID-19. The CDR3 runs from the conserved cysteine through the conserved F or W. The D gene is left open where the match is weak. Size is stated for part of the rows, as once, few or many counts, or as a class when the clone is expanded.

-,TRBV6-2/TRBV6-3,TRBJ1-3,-,CASSPFSYSGNTIYF,TGTGCCAGCAGTCCCTTCAGTTACTCTGGAAACACCATATATTTT
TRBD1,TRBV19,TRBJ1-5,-,CASSIGTGGFQPQHF,TGTGCCAGTAGTATCGGGACAGGGGGATTTCAGCCCCAGCATTTT
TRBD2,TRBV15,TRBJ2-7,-,CATSRDTAGGHF,TGTGCCACCAGCAGAGATACGGCGGGAGGACACTTC
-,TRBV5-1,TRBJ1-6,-,CASSTAGLPPLHF,TGCGCCAGCAGCACAGCAGGGCTTCCACCCCTCCACTTT
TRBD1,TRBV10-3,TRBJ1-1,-,CAISDSGQGTSEAFF,TGTGCCATCAGTGACTCAGGACAGGGAACTTCTGAAGCTTTCTTT
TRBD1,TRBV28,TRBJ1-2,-,CASSATGRNYGYTF,TGTGCCAGCAGTGCGACAGGGCGGAACTATGGCTACACCTTC
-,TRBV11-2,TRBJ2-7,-,CASSLALSAGGNTKEQYF,TGTGCCAGCAGCTTAGCTTTATCGGCAGGGGGGAATACGAAAGAGCAGTACTTC
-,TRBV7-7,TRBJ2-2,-,CASSLASLNTGELFF,TGTGCTAGCAGCTTAGCTAGCTTGAACACCGGGGAGCTGTTTTTT
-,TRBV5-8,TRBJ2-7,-,CASSLAGVSFYEQYF,TGTGCCAGCAGCTTGGCAGGGGTGTCGTTCTACGAGCAGTACTTC
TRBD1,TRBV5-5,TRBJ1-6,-,CASRRGQGVENSPLHF,TGTGCCAGCAGAAGGGGGCAGGGTGTAGAGAATTCACCCCTCCACTTT
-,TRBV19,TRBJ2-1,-,CASTKGKNRNEQFF,TGTGCCAGTACCAAGGGGAAGAACCGGAATGAGCAGTTCTTC
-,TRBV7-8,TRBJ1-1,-,CASSRGSVNEAFF,TGTGCCAGCAGCCGAGGTTCGGTAAATGAAGCTTTCTTT
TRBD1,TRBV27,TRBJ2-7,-,CASSQDRDRVKQYF,TGTGCCAGCAGTCAAGACCGGGACAGGGTGAAGCAGTACTTC
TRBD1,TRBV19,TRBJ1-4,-,CASSYGTGGEKLFF,TGTGCCAGTAGCTACGGGACAGGCGGTGAAAAACTGTTTTTT
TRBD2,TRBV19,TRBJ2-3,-,CASRAGTSQSGDTQYF,TGTGCCAGTAGAGCCGGGACTAGCCAGTCAGGCGATACGCAGTATTTT
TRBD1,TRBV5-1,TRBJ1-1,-,CASSRTGSGTEAFF,TGCGCCAGCAGCCGGACAGGGTCGGGCACTGAAGCTTTCTTT
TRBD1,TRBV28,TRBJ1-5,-,CASSSGQVSNQPQHF,TGTGCCAGCAGTAGTGGACAGGTTAGCAATCAGCCCCAGCATTTT
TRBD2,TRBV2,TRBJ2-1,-,CASSVPGGPGSEQFF,TGTGCCAGCAGTGTACCGGGAGGGCCGGGATCTGAGCAGTTCTTC
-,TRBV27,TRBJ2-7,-,CASSLGQGIAQF,TGTGCCAGCAGTTTGGGGCAGGGAATTGCCCAGTTC
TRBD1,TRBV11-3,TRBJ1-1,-,CASSPGQGVSEAFF,TGTGCCAGCAGCCCGGGACAGGGAGTATCTGAAGCTTTCTTT
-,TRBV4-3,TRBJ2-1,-,CASSQDSVTGDEQFF,TGCGCCAGCAGCCAAGATTCGGTCACAGGCGATGAGCAGTTCTTC
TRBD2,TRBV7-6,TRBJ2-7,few,CASSPNRWGGIYEQYF,TGTGCCAGCAGCCCAAACCGGTGGGGAGGGATCTACGAGCAGTACTTC
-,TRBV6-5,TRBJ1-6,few,CASSQVRRDSPLHF,TGTGCCAGCAGTCAGGTGAGGAGGGATTCACCCCTCCACTTT
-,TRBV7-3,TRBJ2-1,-,CASSLTPSSYNEQFF,TGTGCCAGCAGCTTAACCCCTAGCTCCTACAATGAGCAGTTCTTC
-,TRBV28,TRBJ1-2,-,CASSLLPGVNYGYTF,TGTGCCAGCAGTTTATTACCAGGGGTAAACTATGGCTACACCTTC
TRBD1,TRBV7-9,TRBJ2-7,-,CASSPGQVSSYEQYF,TGTGCCAGCAGCCCGGGACAGGTTAGCTCCTACGAGCAGTACTTC
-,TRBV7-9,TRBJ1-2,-,CASSPDPGLTYGYTF,TGTGCCAGCAGCCCAGATCCAGGGCTTACATATGGCTACACCTTC
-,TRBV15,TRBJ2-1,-,CATKEAFGSYNEQFF,TGTGCCACCAAGGAGGCGTTTGGCTCCTACAATGAGCAGTTCTTC
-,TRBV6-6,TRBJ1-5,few,CASSTTLRESNQPQHF,TGTGCCAGCAGTACAACGCTCCGGGAAAGCAATCAGCCCCAGCATTTT
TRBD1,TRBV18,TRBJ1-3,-,CASSLTQGDSGNTIYF,TGTGCCAGCTCCCTAACTCAGGGGGACTCTGGAAACACCATATATTTT
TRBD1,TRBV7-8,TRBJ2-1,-,CASSLVAGQGEFF,TGTGCCAGCAGCTTAGTCGCTGGACAGGGGGAATTCTTC
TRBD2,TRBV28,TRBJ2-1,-,CASSFHPTSGKVEQFF,TGTGCCAGCAGTTTCCATCCGACTAGCGGGAAGGTTGAGCAGTTCTTC
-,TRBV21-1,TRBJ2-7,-,CASGKTWHRTSYEQYF,TGTGCCAGCGGAAAAACATGGCACAGGACCTCCTACGAGCAGTACTTC
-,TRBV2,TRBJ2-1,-,CASRLERQANNEQFF,TGTGCCAGCAGACTTGAGCGGCAGGCAAACAATGAGCAGTTCTTC
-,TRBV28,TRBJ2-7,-,CAVGQSSYEQYF,TGTGCCGTCGGACAGTCCTCCTACGAGCAGTACTTC
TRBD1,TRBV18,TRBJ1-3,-,CASSLQGASGNTIYF,TGTGCCAGCTCACTCCAGGGGGCGTCTGGAAACACCATATATTTT
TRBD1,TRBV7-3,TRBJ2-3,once,CASSPPGGDTQYF,TGTGCCAGCAGCCCCCCAGGGGGAGATACGCAGTATTTT
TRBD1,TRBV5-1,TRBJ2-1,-,CASSLSDRVYNEQFF,TGCGCCAGCAGCTTGTCGGACAGGGTATACAATGAGCAGTTCTTC
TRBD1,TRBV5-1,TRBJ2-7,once,CASSPWDSSSNEQYF,TGCGCCAGCAGCCCCTGGGACAGCAGTAGCAACGAGCAGTACTTC
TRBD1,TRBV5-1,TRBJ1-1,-,CASSARDRGRGTEAFF,TGCGCCAGCAGCGCCCGGGACAGGGGGCGCGGGACTGAAGCTTTCTTT
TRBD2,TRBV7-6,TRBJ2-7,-,CASSLSSRPLAVTYEQYF,TGTGCCAGCAGCTTATCGTCCAGGCCCCTAGCGGTCACCTACGAGCAGTACTTC
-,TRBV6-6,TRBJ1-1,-,CASIYFAGPNTEAFF,TGTGCCAGCATTTACTTCGCGGGACCGAACACTGAAGCTTTCTTT
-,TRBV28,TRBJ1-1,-,CASSPRGAGDTEAFF,TGTGCCAGCAGTCCCAGGGGCGCCGGGGACACTGAAGCTTTCTTT